The next 18 T cell receptor beta chains were all read from a single sample in a study of cytotoxic CD8 clonotypes in ibrutinib-treated CLL. TCRdb's table, derived via immunoSEQ multiplex PCR, lists solely in-frame clones and lacks some. This sample has 150,000 to 200,000 clones; about 88% occur once, and the top ten carry about 3%. The sequencing here drew on PBMCs, taken at disease progression, from a patient treated with ibrutinib. These receptors came from a human donor with chronic lymphocytic leukemia.

The CDR3 region has the DNA TGCGCCAGCAGCTTGAACTCGGAGACCCAGTACTTC. Translation gives CASSLNSETQYF. The V and J genes are TRBV5-1 and TRBJ2-5, with unresolved D. This CDR3 comprises 12 residues. V was trimmed by 1 base and J by 5 bases, leaving 6 bases between them. Germline CDR1 reads SGHRS; CDR2 reads YFSETQ.

The rearrangement uses TRBV5-4 and TRBJ2-2; D uncertain. V dropped 4 bases and J dropped 4 bases, with 17 bases sitting between them. Germline V gene lookup returns CDR1 SGHNT and CDR2 YYREEE (reference sequence). CDR3 size: 16 residues. The CDR3 spells CASSRTLIVGTGELFF. The CDR3 nucleotides are TGTGCCAGCAGCCGGACCCTCATTGTCGGCACCGGGGAGCTGTTTTTT.

The chain links TRBV5-1 to TRBJ1-1, with 7 nucleotides matching TRBD1. Per germline, CDR1 SGHRS and CDR2 YFSETQ. J lost 1 base, V lost 2 bases, and 2 bases had no gene match. The CDR3 contains 14 residues. CDR3 region: CASSFRTGNTEAFF. CDR3 bases: TGCGCCAGCAGCTTTCGGACAGGGAACACTGAAGCTTTCTTT.

This clone was observed a handful of times. The rearrangement joins TRBV19 to TRBJ1-1; D call uncertain. The CDR3 contains 10 residues. The V gene lost 10 bases and the J gene lost 1 base, with 4 bases spanning the gap. Germline CDR1 reads LNHDA; CDR2 reads SQIVND (reference sequence). In DNA, the CDR3 is TGTGCCACCGGGAACACTGAAGCTTTCTTT. Amino acids: CATGNTEAFF.

The chain carries TRBV6-1 and TRBJ2-3, with TRBD2 matching over 9 bases. Unmatched junction bases numbered 19, after V lost 4 bases and J lost 8 bases. Per the germline V gene, CDR1 is MNHNS and CDR2 is SASEGT. The CDR3 has 18 amino acids. DNA for the CDR3: TGTGCCAGCAGTGCATTCGATCCGGGACTAGCTACCCCCCGTACGCAGTATTTT. It is translated as CASSAFDPGLATPRTQYF.

The chain uses TRBV4-3 and TRBJ2-6; TRBD1 aligns across 7 bases. The J segment lost 0 bases and the V segment lost 0 bases, leaving 2 bases of the junction unmatched. This CDR3 is 17 amino acids long. The germline V gene encodes CDR1 LGHNA and CDR2 YSLEER. CDR3 sequence: CASSQEQGFSGANVLTF. As DNA, the CDR3 is TGCGCCAGCAGCCAAGAACAGGGGTTCTCTGGGGCCAACGTCCTGACTTTC.

This sequence joins TRBV7-3 and TRBJ2-6; TRBD1 matches at 9 bases. Germline CDR1 reads SGHTA; CDR2 reads FQGTGA. Trimming took 9 bases from V and 2 from J; bases not matched to a gene: 11. The CDR3 is 17 residues long. DNA of the CDR3: TGTGCCAGGACCTTGGGACAGGGTAAGGCTGGGGCCAACGTCCTGACTTTC. This encodes CARTLGQGKAGANVLTF.

The sample holds one count of this clone. The CDR3 loop reads CASSESGREYGYTF. As DNA, the CDR3 is TGTGCCAGCAGTGAATCCGGCAGGGAGTATGGCTACACCTTC. The chain combines TRBV6-1 with TRBJ1-2; a possible D gene is TRBD1 (5 bases). The CDR3 runs 14 residues. The V gene's germline CDR1 is MNHNS and CDR2 SASEGT. V gave up 2 bases and J gave up 5 bases, with 12 bases separating them.

The rearrangement uses TRBV19 and TRBJ2-1; D gene unclear. Trimming took off 7 bases at V and 8 bases at J, with 9 bases between the two ends. This CDR3 contains 11 residues. Germline-derived CDR1 and CDR2 are LNHDA and SQIVND (reference sequence). The CDR3 coding sequence is TGTGCCAGTACCCATCGGGATGAGCAGTTCTTC. Its translation is CASTHRDEQFF.

The V gene is TRBV11-3, the J gene TRBJ2-6; D unresolved. V lost 5 bases, J lost 0 bases, and 5 bases lay in between. Germline V gene lookup returns CDR1 SGHNT and CDR2 YENEEA. The CDR3 is 14 amino acids. This CDR3 reads CASSESSGANVLTF. DNA for the CDR3: TGTGCCAGCAGCGAGAGCTCTGGGGCCAACGTCCTGACTTTC.

The rearrangement uses TRBV7-9 and TRBJ2-2; the D is unclear. Between the trimmed V and J ends, which lost 6 bases and 0 bases, there was a span of 8 bases. Germline CDR1 SEHNR, CDR2 FQNEAQ (reference sequence). The CDR3 runs 14 residues. CDR3: CASSKKANTGELFF. As DNA, the CDR3 is TGTGCCAGCAGTAAAAAAGCGAACACCGGGGAGCTGTTTTTT.

CDR3 amino acids: CSAEELTSGIRFF. DNA for the CDR3: TGCAGCGCAGAAGAATTGACTAGCGGGATCAGGTTCTTC. The rearrangement links TRBV29-1 to TRBJ2-1, with TRBD2 identical over 11 bases. Germline assignment: CDR1 SQVTM and CDR2 ANQGSEA. The CDR3 runs 13 residues. The trim removed 7 bases at V and 15 bases at J, leaving 14 bases unmatched.

The rearrangement joins TRBV2 to TRBJ2-7; D is undetermined. The CDR3 spans 10 residues. Between the trimmed V and J ends, which lost 8 bases and 6 bases, there was a span of 8 bases. CDR1 SNHLY and CDR2 FYNNEI come from the germline V gene. CDR3 sequence: CASFGLEQYF. The CDR3, as DNA: TGTGCCAGCTTCGGCCTCGAGCAGTACTTC.

The chain has TRBV19 and TRBJ1-2, with TRBD1 matching 7 bases. J was trimmed by 7 bases and V by 5 bases; bases with no gene match: 10. CDR3 length: 14 amino acids. Germline values: CDR1 LNHDA, CDR2 SQIVND (reference sequence). The chain's CDR3 is CASSPGQARVGYTF. CDR3 sequence (DNA): TGTGCCAGTAGTCCCGGACAGGCTAGGGTTGGCTACACCTTC. Filled out from reference TRBV19 and TRBJ1-2, the complete variable domain reads DGGITQSPKYLFRKEGQNVTLSCEQNLNHDAMYWYRQDPGQGLRLIYYSQIVNDFQKGDIAEGYSVSREKKESFPLTVTSAQKNPTAFYLCASSPGQARVGYTFGSGTRLTVV.

The genes are TRBV6-6 and TRBJ2-7; the match to TRBD1 covers 10 bases. This CDR3 contains 14 residues. Germline V gene lookup returns CDR1 MNHNY and CDR2 SVGAGI (reference sequence). V lost 5 bases and J lost 6; bases outside the gene matches: 7. The CDR3 here is CASSTGTGVSEQYF. The CDR3 nucleotides are TGTGCCAGCAGTACCGGGACAGGGGTTTCCGAGCAGTACTTC.

The chain uses TRBV19 and TRBJ1-4; 8 bases agree with TRBD1. V dropped 6 bases and J dropped 8; count of bases not matched to a gene: 2. The CDR3 extends over 12 amino acids. Germline CDR1 is LNHDA and CDR2 is SQIVND (reference sequence). The CDR3 sequence: CASSRTGEKLFF. DNA for the CDR3: TGTGCCAGTAGCCGGACAGGGGAAAAACTGTTTTTT.

The chain is built from TRBV30 and TRBJ2-3; the D is unclear. The germline CDR1 and CDR2 sequences are GTSNPN and SVGIG (reference sequence). This CDR3 has 16 amino acids. Trimming stripped 0 bases from V and 0 bases from J, with 13 bases between. The CDR3 loop is CAWSVHVSASTDTQYF. CDR3 DNA sequence: TGTGCCTGGAGTGTCCACGTCAGTGCTAGCACAGATACGCAGTATTTT.

The V and J genes are TRBV11-1 and TRBJ2-7, with a weak D call TRBD1 (6 bases). CDR1 and CDR2 (germline): SGHAT, FQDESV (reference sequence). This CDR3 has 13 amino acids. Trimming shortened V by 8 bases and J by 3 bases, and 14 bases separated the two germline ends. CDR3 DNA: TGTGCCAGCGGCCACAGGGTAATCTACGAGCAGTACTTC. Amino acid sequence: CASGHRVIYEQYF.